The clone carrying this T cell receptor beta chain was seen a handful of times. Its antigen is undetermined. These data are taken from a study of early T cells in non-severe SARS-CoV-2 infection. Germline assignment: CDR1 LGHDT and CDR2 YNNKEL (reference sequence). The CDR3 contains 16 residues. With V trimmed by 4 bases and J by 8 bases, 9 bases remained unmatched. Each CDR3 protein gets one entry after TCRdb re-called the 5' RACE reads with MiXCR. In the table there are 54,000 or so distinct CDR3 sequences, 5.6% of which are singletons. Notes on the study in general: A preference for anti-spike CD8 responses marked VDJdb matching, which missed private and CD4 specificities.

The receptor was isolated from an adult who was a healthcare worker with PCR-confirmed SARS-CoV-2 infection or an uninfected control (not recorded which). The material sequenced was whole blood. This chain connects TRBV3-1 to TRBJ2-1, with TRBD2 identical over 12 bases. The CDR3 DNA sequence: TGTGCCAGCAGCCGCGGACTAGCGGGAACGTTGGATGAGCAGTTCTTC. This sequence encodes CASSRGLAGTLDEQFF.